The rows below give T cell receptor beta chains drawn from one sample of a study of cytomegalovirus exposure and HLA in healthy donors. TCRdb keeps only in-frame clones here, not all; method: immunoSEQ multiplex PCR. The sample lists more than 85,000 clones; 83% were seen once. The sequencing sample was made of PBMCs. The receptors here all came from a man aged 35-49 years in good health and CMV-seronegative. CDR3s include the opening cysteine and the closing phenylalanine or tryptophan. Fields, in order: J gene, V gene, clone size, D gene, CDR3 protein, CDR3 DNA. D genes are given only for firm matches. Clone size is shown for a subset of rows, as once, few, many or a class of expanded clone.

j_call: TRBJ2-5; v_call: TRBV2; clone_size: -; d_call: TRBD1; cdr3_aa: CASSEDRGREETQYF; cdr3_nt: TGTGCCAGCAGCGAAGACAGGGGCCGGGAAGAGACCCAGTACTTC
j_call: TRBJ2-7; v_call: TRBV30; clone_size: -; d_call: TRBD1; cdr3_aa: CAWSVRRGLDEQYF; cdr3_nt: TGTGCCTGGAGTGTTCGCAGGGGGCTCGACGAGCAGTACTTC
j_call: TRBJ2-7; v_call: TRBV2; clone_size: -; d_call: -; cdr3_aa: CASWGHLLEQYF; cdr3_nt: TGTGCCAGCTGGGGACACCTCCTCGAGCAGTACTTC
j_call: TRBJ2-1; v_call: TRBV18; clone_size: -; d_call: TRBD1; cdr3_aa: CASSLPGQFYNEQFF; cdr3_nt: TGTGCCAGCTCACTACCGGGACAGTTCTACAATGAGCAGTTCTTC
j_call: TRBJ1-5; v_call: TRBV7-8; clone_size: few; d_call: -; cdr3_aa: CASSLFQAGVPNQPQHF; cdr3_nt: TGTGCCAGCAGCTTATTCCAAGCGGGGGTCCCCAATCAGCCCCAGCATTTT
j_call: TRBJ2-7; v_call: TRBV7-2; clone_size: -; d_call: -; cdr3_aa: CASSLNRDNEQYF; cdr3_nt: TGTGCCAGCAGCTTAAACAGGGACAACGAGCAGTACTTC
j_call: TRBJ1-1; v_call: TRBV6-5; clone_size: -; d_call: -; cdr3_aa: CASIDRRSNTEAFF; cdr3_nt: TGTGCCAGCATAGACAGGCGGTCGAACACTGAAGCTTTCTTT
j_call: TRBJ1-2; v_call: TRBV7-9; clone_size: -; d_call: -; cdr3_aa: CASSATTAGYTF; cdr3_nt: TGTGCCAGCAGCGCCACTACGGCGGGCTACACCTTC
j_call: TRBJ1-1; v_call: TRBV27; clone_size: -; d_call: -; cdr3_aa: CASRYHRSSSISEAFF; cdr3_nt: TGTGCCAGCCGGTATCACAGGAGTTCGTCGATCAGTGAAGCTTTCTTT
j_call: TRBJ1-2; v_call: TRBV7-9; clone_size: -; d_call: -; cdr3_aa: CASSLVIYGYTF; cdr3_nt: TGTGCCAGCAGCTTAGTCATCTATGGCTACACCTTC
j_call: TRBJ1-4; v_call: TRBV25-1; clone_size: -; d_call: -; cdr3_aa: CASSDVGREKLFF; cdr3_nt: TGTGCCAGCAGTGACGTGGGGCGCGAAAAACTGTTTTTT
j_call: TRBJ1-3; v_call: TRBV27; clone_size: -; d_call: -; cdr3_aa: CASSLSAAFSSGNTIYF; cdr3_nt: TGTGCCAGCAGTTTATCAGCGGCATTTAGCTCTGGAAACACCATATATTTT
j_call: TRBJ2-3; v_call: TRBV5-4; clone_size: few; d_call: TRBD2; cdr3_aa: CASSPGLAFSDTQYF; cdr3_nt: TGTGCCAGCTCCCCGGGACTAGCGTTTTCAGATACGCAGTATTTT
j_call: TRBJ2-7; v_call: TRBV5-1; clone_size: -; d_call: -; cdr3_aa: CASSFAGGRGDEQYF; cdr3_nt: TGCGCCAGCAGCTTTGCCGGTGGCAGGGGTGACGAGCAGTACTTC
j_call: TRBJ1-3; v_call: TRBV10-1; clone_size: few; d_call: -; cdr3_aa: CATPIPPRLSSGNTIYF; cdr3_nt: TGCGCCACCCCAATCCCCCCCAGGCTCAGCTCTGGAAACACCATATATTTT
j_call: TRBJ1-4; v_call: TRBV6-6; clone_size: -; d_call: TRBD1; cdr3_aa: CASSYGDRAEKLFF; cdr3_nt: TGTGCCAGCAGTTACGGCGACAGGGCTGAAAAACTGTTTTTT
j_call: TRBJ2-2; v_call: TRBV9; clone_size: -; d_call: TRBD2; cdr3_aa: CASSRTSGGPNTGELFF; cdr3_nt: TGTGCCAGCAGCCGGACTAGCGGGGGGCCAAACACCGGGGAGCTGTTTTTT
j_call: TRBJ2-4; v_call: TRBV6-1; clone_size: few; d_call: -; cdr3_aa: CASNSIGAKNIQYF; cdr3_nt: TGTGCCAGCAACTCAATCGGGGCCAAAAACATTCAGTACTTC
j_call: TRBJ2-1; v_call: TRBV9; clone_size: -; d_call: TRBD2; cdr3_aa: CASSVVSGGANEQFF; cdr3_nt: TGTGCCAGCAGCGTAGTCAGCGGGGGAGCTAATGAGCAGTTCTTC
j_call: TRBJ1-2; v_call: TRBV27; clone_size: once; d_call: -; cdr3_aa: CASSRAAGISTF; cdr3_nt: TGTGCCAGCAGCCGGGCGGCAGGGATTAGTACCTTC
j_call: TRBJ2-2; v_call: TRBV6-5; clone_size: -; d_call: TRBD1; cdr3_aa: CASTPDRITGELFF; cdr3_nt: TGTGCCAGCACCCCGGACAGGATCACCGGGGAGCTGTTTTTT
j_call: TRBJ2-7; v_call: TRBV7-6; clone_size: -; d_call: -; cdr3_aa: CASSPPGYHEQYF; cdr3_nt: TGTGCCAGCAGCCCTCCAGGGTACCACGAGCAGTACTTC
j_call: TRBJ1-2; v_call: TRBV5-1; clone_size: -; d_call: -; cdr3_aa: CASREDSGIYGYTF; cdr3_nt: TGCGCCAGCAGGGAAGACAGTGGAATATATGGCTACACCTTC
j_call: TRBJ2-7; v_call: TRBV19; clone_size: -; d_call: -; cdr3_aa: CASSFGGAGEQYF; cdr3_nt: TGTGCCAGTAGTTTCGGAGGGGCTGGCGAGCAGTACTTC
j_call: TRBJ2-2; v_call: TRBV25-1; clone_size: -; d_call: -; cdr3_aa: CASSESRGIAGELFF; cdr3_nt: TGTGCCAGCAGTGAATCAAGGGGGATCGCCGGGGAGCTGTTTTTT
j_call: TRBJ2-1; v_call: TRBV4-3; clone_size: once; d_call: -; cdr3_aa: CASSQEPPVVRSYNEQFF; cdr3_nt: TGCGCCAGCAGCCAAGAACCACCCGTCGTGCGCTCCTACAATGAGCAGTTCTTC
j_call: TRBJ2-1; v_call: TRBV16; clone_size: few; d_call: -; cdr3_aa: CASSQGAGFHNEQFF; cdr3_nt: TGTGCCAGCAGCCAAGGGGCAGGGTTCCACAATGAGCAGTTCTTC
j_call: TRBJ1-2; v_call: TRBV7-2; clone_size: -; d_call: -; cdr3_aa: CASSFADSYGYTF; cdr3_nt: TGTGCCAGCAGCTTCGCCGACAGCTATGGCTACACCTTC
j_call: TRBJ2-5; v_call: TRBV7-7; clone_size: -; d_call: TRBD2; cdr3_aa: CASSLAGRGGRETQYF; cdr3_nt: TGTGCTAGCAGCTTAGCGGGGCGGGGGGGCCGTGAGACCCAGTACTTC
j_call: TRBJ2-7; v_call: TRBV5-4; clone_size: -; d_call: TRBD1; cdr3_aa: CASSLGDRATYEQYF; cdr3_nt: TGTGCCAGCAGCTTGGGGGACAGAGCGACCTACGAGCAGTACTTC
j_call: TRBJ1-5; v_call: TRBV19; clone_size: few; d_call: -; cdr3_aa: CASSIGQGNQPQHF; cdr3_nt: TGTGCCAGTAGTATAGGACAGGGCAATCAGCCCCAGCATTTT
j_call: TRBJ2-7; v_call: TRBV6-5; clone_size: few; d_call: -; cdr3_aa: CASSPIDSYEQYF; cdr3_nt: TGTGCCAGCAGCCCCATCGACAGCTACGAGCAGTACTTC
j_call: TRBJ2-3; v_call: TRBV7-2; clone_size: -; d_call: -; cdr3_aa: CASSPSRSTDTQYF; cdr3_nt: TGTGCCAGCAGCCCAAGCCGATCCACAGATACGCAGTATTTT
j_call: TRBJ2-2; v_call: TRBV19; clone_size: -; d_call: -; cdr3_aa: CASCPRQVNTGELFF; cdr3_nt: TGTGCCAGTTGTCCCAGACAGGTGAACACCGGGGAGCTGTTTTTT
j_call: TRBJ2-7; v_call: TRBV5-1; clone_size: -; d_call: -; cdr3_aa: CASSLVGSDLSGEQYF; cdr3_nt: TGCGCCAGCAGCTTGGTTGGGAGCGACCTCTCTGGGGAGCAGTACTTC
j_call: TRBJ2-3; v_call: TRBV10-1; clone_size: -; d_call: TRBD2; cdr3_aa: CASSELAALSTDTQYF; cdr3_nt: TGCGCCAGCAGTGAGCTAGCGGCCCTTAGCACAGATACGCAGTATTTT
j_call: TRBJ2-7; v_call: TRBV11-2; clone_size: -; d_call: -; cdr3_aa: CASSSPRTGSGQYF; cdr3_nt: TGTGCCAGCAGCTCCCCCCGCACAGGGAGCGGGCAGTACTTC
j_call: TRBJ2-7; v_call: TRBV6-1; clone_size: -; d_call: -; cdr3_aa: CASSSDRMVDEQYF; cdr3_nt: TGTGCCAGCAGTTCTGACAGGATGGTCGACGAGCAGTACTTC
j_call: TRBJ2-7; v_call: TRBV7-3; clone_size: -; d_call: -; cdr3_aa: CASSPDQSYEQYF; cdr3_nt: TGTGCCAGCAGCCCCGATCAGTCCTACGAGCAGTACTTC
j_call: TRBJ2-5; v_call: TRBV4-1; clone_size: -; d_call: TRBD2; cdr3_aa: CASSQEAGDQETQYF; cdr3_nt: TGCGCCAGCAGCCAAGAAGCGGGGGACCAAGAGACCCAGTACTTC
j_call: TRBJ2-7; v_call: TRBV30; clone_size: -; d_call: -; cdr3_aa: CAWSVGAGQYF; cdr3_nt: TGTGCCTGGAGTGTGGGGGCGGGGCAGTACTTC
j_call: TRBJ2-7; v_call: TRBV19; clone_size: -; d_call: -; cdr3_aa: CASSIDSQASYEQYF; cdr3_nt: TGTGCCAGTAGTATAGATTCACAGGCCTCCTACGAGCAGTACTTC
j_call: TRBJ2-7; v_call: TRBV2; clone_size: -; d_call: TRBD1; cdr3_aa: CASSSDRAQSYEQYF; cdr3_nt: TGTGCCAGCAGCTCCGACAGGGCTCAATCCTACGAGCAGTACTTC
j_call: TRBJ2-7; v_call: TRBV12-5; clone_size: once; d_call: TRBD1; cdr3_aa: CASRGQGVYEQYF; cdr3_nt: TGTGCTAGTCGGGGACAGGGGGTCTACGAGCAGTACTTC
j_call: TRBJ2-4; v_call: TRBV27; clone_size: -; d_call: -; cdr3_aa: CASSLSNYQNIQYF; cdr3_nt: TGTGCCAGCAGTTTGTCCAATTATCAGAACATTCAGTACTTC